Below, 8 T cell receptor beta chains from the same sample are listed, as sequenced in a study of blood T cell repertoires in COVID-19. Some clones are missing from TCRdb's copy, which holds only in-frame ones; the method was immunoSEQ multiplex PCR. The table has over 250,000 clones, over 75% seen once; the top ten hold approximately 11%. The sequencing input was peripheral blood. These receptors were taken from a woman between 65 and 79 years old with acute or convalescent COVID-19.

The chain has TRBV7-7 and TRBJ2-7; TRBD1 might be the D (7 bases). Germline V CDR1 and CDR2: SSHAT, FNYEAQ (reference sequence). The CDR3 contains 14 residues. V dropped 1 base and J dropped 3 bases, with 10 bases sitting between them. Here the CDR3 reads CASSLGQGGYEQYF. CDR3 DNA: TGTGCCAGCAGCTTAGGACAGGGAGGCTACGAGCAGTACTTC.

The J gene is TRBJ2-2, the V gene TRBV18, with D perhaps matching TRBD1 (6 bases). V shed 3 bases and J shed 4 bases, with 15 bases lying between them. Germline V CDR1 and CDR2: KGHSH, LQKENI. The CDR3 sequence is 16 residues long. The CDR3 spells CASSPGRQVRTGELFF. The CDR3 DNA is TGTGCCAGCTCACCCGGAAGACAGGTTCGCACCGGGGAGCTGTTTTTT.

This rearrangement joins TRBV7-9 to TRBJ1-3; D uncertain. The CDR3 consists of 11 residues. Germline loops: CDR1 SEHNR, CDR2 FQNEAQ (reference sequence). Trimming stripped 3 bases from V and 8 bases from J, with 5 bases between. The chain's CDR3 is CASSFADTIYF. CDR3 coding DNA: TGTGCCAGCAGCTTCGCGGACACCATATATTTT.

This clone turned up a few times. The chain has TRBV3-1 (or the pseudogene TRBV3-2) and TRBJ1-2, with D possibly matching TRBD1 (6 bases). V shed 0 bases and J shed 8 bases, with 13 bases lying between them. Germline V gene data show CDR1 as LGHDT and CDR2 as YNNKEL (reference sequence). The CDR3 length is 14 residues. The CDR3 sequence is CASSQDWGGRGYTF. The CDR3 DNA reads as TGTGCCAGCAGCCAAGACTGGGGGGGCAGGGGCTACACCTTC.

This chain joins TRBV7-9 and TRBJ1-5, with D unresolved. This CDR3 is 14 amino acids long. The ends were cut back, 5 bases at V and 8 bases at J, with 16 bases in the middle. From germline, CDR1 is SEHNR and CDR2 FQNEAQ (reference sequence). CDR3 in amino acids: CASSSSNLGKPQHF. Here the CDR3 DNA reads TGTGCCAGCAGCAGTTCAAATTTGGGCAAGCCCCAGCATTTT.

This clone showed up just once. The V gene is TRBV10-1, the J gene TRBJ1-2; a weak D match, TRBD1 (5 bases). Germline V gene sequence: CDR1 WNHNN, CDR2 SYGVQD (reference sequence). The CDR3 runs to 13 residues. Trimming removed 6 bases from V and 4 bases from J, with 12 bases in between. CDR3 amino acids: CASRQGGGYGYTF. The DNA for the CDR3 is TGCGCCAGCAGGCAGGGCGGGGGCTATGGCTACACCTTC.

This clone has only one observation. The rearrangement joins TRBV24-1 to TRBJ1-6; no reliable D call. The V end was cut by 5 bases, the J end by 0 bases, with 4 bases between. Germline assignment: CDR1 KGHDR and CDR2 SFDVKD. This CDR3 has 14 residues. The CDR3 is CATSASSYNSPLHF. For the CDR3, the DNA is TGTGCCACCAGTGCCAGCTCCTATAATTCACCCCTCCACTTT.

The count of this clone is one. The chain links TRBV10-3 to TRBJ1-1; possibly TRBD1 for D (5 bases). The CDR3 extends over 14 amino acids. Germline V gives CDR1 ENHRY, CDR2 SYGVKD. V was pared by 8 bases and J by 1 base, with 14 bases between. CDR3 nucleotide sequence: TGTGCCATCCGTCCTTCAGGGCCGAACACTGAAGCTTTCTTT. This translates into CAIRPSGPNTEAFF.